A selection of T cell receptor beta chains follows, all from one sample in a study of CD8+ T cells in alopecia areata. Profiling relied on immunoSEQ multiplex PCR, and the TCRdb table lists in-frame clones only, not all of them. The top ten hold approximately 0.97% of the sample, which has around 180,000 clones, approximately 57% seen once. Sequenced material: CD4+ T cells sorted from blood, taken at week 24, from a patient treated with tofacitinib. These receptors originate from a human donor with alopecia areata. CDR3s include the opening cysteine and the closing phenylalanine or tryptophan.

V gene	J gene	CDR3 protein
TRBV29-1	TRBJ1-1	CSVDYASLNTEAFF
TRBV11-2	TRBJ2-5	CASSLYQETQYF
TRBV28	TRBJ2-2	CASSLQGALGGELFF
TRBV5-1	TRBJ2-3	CASSLRTGQSYTDTQYF
TRBV4-3	TRBJ1-2	CASSRGQGYGYTF
TRBV11-2	TRBJ2-7	CASSLDSLAGVYEQYF
TRBV10-3	TRBJ2-7	CAIRASGSYEQYF
TRBV5-6	TRBJ2-3	CASSLKDRGTTDTQYF
TRBV30	TRBJ1-5	CAWMRTGGNQPQHF
TRBV2	TRBJ2-5	CASSDGTEETQYF
TRBV7-9	TRBJ1-5	CASSLAGGGGQPQHF